This TCR beta chain emerged from a study of OX40 agonist ivuxolimab in advanced cancers. Trimming took 3 bases from V and 6 from J, leaving 12 bases between them. This CDR3 comprises 14 residues. Germline V CDR1 and CDR2: SEHNR, FQNEAQ (reference sequence). Generated by immunoSEQ multiplex PCR, the TCRdb table keeps only in-frame clones and is missing some. The repertoire has about 50,000 clones, approximately 80% of them found once; the top ten carry roughly 3.9%. This chain uses TRBV7-9 with TRBJ2-1, with D uncertain. The input for sequencing was CD4+ or CD8+ T cells sorted from blood, taken in a trial of the OX40 agonist ivuxolimab. The sequence was collected from an adult with an advanced solid tumor such as melanoma, head and neck, liver or kidney cancer. CDR3 nucleotides: TGTGCCAGCAGCTTCGACAATACCCTCAATGAGCAGTTCTTC. Its protein product is CASSFDNTLNEQFF.